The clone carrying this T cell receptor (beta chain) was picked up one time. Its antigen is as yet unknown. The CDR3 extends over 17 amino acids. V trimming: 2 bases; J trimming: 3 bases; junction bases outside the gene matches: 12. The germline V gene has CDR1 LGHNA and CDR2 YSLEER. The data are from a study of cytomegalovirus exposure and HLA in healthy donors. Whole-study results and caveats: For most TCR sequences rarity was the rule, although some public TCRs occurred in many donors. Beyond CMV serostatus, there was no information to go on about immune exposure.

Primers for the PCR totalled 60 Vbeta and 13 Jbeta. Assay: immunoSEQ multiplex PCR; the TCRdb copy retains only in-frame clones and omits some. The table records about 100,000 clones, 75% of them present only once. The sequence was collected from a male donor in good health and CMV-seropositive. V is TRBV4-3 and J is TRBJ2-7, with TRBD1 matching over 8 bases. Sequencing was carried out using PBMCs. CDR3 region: CASSQSFEADRVYEQYF. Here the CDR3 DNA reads TGCGCCAGCAGCCAATCCTTCGAAGCGGACAGGGTCTACGAGCAGTACTTC.